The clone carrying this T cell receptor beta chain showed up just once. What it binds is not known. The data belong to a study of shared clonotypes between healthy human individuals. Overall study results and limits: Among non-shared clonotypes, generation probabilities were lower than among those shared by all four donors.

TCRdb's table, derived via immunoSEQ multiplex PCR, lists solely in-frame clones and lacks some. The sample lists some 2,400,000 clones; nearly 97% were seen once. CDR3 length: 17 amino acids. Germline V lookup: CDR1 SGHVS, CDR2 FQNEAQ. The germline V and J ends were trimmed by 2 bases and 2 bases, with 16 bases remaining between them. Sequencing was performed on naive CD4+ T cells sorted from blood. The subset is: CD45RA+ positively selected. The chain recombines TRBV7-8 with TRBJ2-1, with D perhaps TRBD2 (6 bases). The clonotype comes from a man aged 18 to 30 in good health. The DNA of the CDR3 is TGTGCCAGCAGCTTAAATACCGGGACTGGACCCTACAATGAGCAGTTCTTC. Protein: CASSLNTGTGPYNEQFF.